The sample holds a few counts of the clone carrying this T cell receptor beta chain. Its antigen is currently unknown. There are 15 residues in the CDR3. V trimming: 2 bases; J trimming: 6 bases; junction bases outside the gene matches: 5. CDR1 is MNHEY, CDR2 SVGAGI, per germline. Building the TCR beta libraries relied on iRepertoire HTBI primers, and CDR3 regions underwent Arm-PCR. TCRdb independently ran MiXCR on the multiplex PCR reads; one entry per CDR3 protein. The sample includes about 420,000 distinct CDR3 sequences, 15% to 20% of them seen just once. This sample is part of a study of regulatory T cells in long-lasting Graves disease. Study conclusions and caveats: What was studied was peripheral blood only, and not thyroid tissue.

Time point described: newly diagnosed GD, antithyroid drugs for less than 3 months. Isolated PBMC RNA provided the starting material for the TCR library. Separately, the same data were catalogued under a study of T cells in Graves' hyperthyroidism and ophthalmopathy. This second study says: On the basis of clinical symptoms, serum thyroxine and TRAb, thyroid ultrasound and orbital computed tomography, diagnoses were made. Before onset, by a median of around 6.4 months, the model predicted ophthalmopathy.

The sequence was collected from a woman under 30 with Graves disease. The starting material was peripheral blood mononuclear cells (PBMCs), obtained at new diagnosis, from a patient treated with antithyroid drugs. V usage is TRBV6-5 and J usage is TRBJ2-3, with TRBD2 matching 10 bases. In nucleotides, the CDR3 is TGTGCCAGCAGTTACGAAGCGGGAGGGCCGGATACGCAGTATTTT. Its protein product is CASSYEAGGPDTQYF.